The text below deals with one T cell receptor beta chain. Use of 60 Vbeta and 13 Jbeta primers characterized the PCR. Data came from immunoSEQ multiplex PCR; TCRdb stores just in-frame clones and leaves some out. Of approximately 150,000 clones in the sample, over 60% were seen once. These data belong to a study of cytomegalovirus exposure and HLA in healthy donors. This CDR3 spans 12 amino acids. Trimming cost V 10 bases and J 4 bases, with 11 bases left between them. Germline-derived CDR1 and CDR2 are MNHEY and SVGAGI. The specimen sequenced was PBMCs. The sequence was collected from a woman aged 55-70 years in good health and CMV-seronegative. The rearrangement uses TRBV6-5 and TRBJ2-1; D is possibly TRBD1 (6 bases). CDR3 residues: CATGTPYNEQFF. Here the CDR3 DNA reads TGTGCCACAGGGACACCGTACAATGAGCAGTTCTTC.